This TCR beta chain was documented in a study of shared clonotypes between healthy human individuals. V lost 4 bases to trimming and J lost 3 bases; unmatched junction nucleotides: 3. This CDR3 spans 14 amino acids. The germline V gene encodes CDR1 MDHEN and CDR2 SYDVKM. As regards this clone: Its specificity is not known.

Here immunoSEQ multiplex PCR was the method, and the copy in TCRdb shows in-frame clones only, minus some. In the table there are some 1,900,000 clones, approximately 94% of which are singletons. Study results and caveats: Inspection by rarefaction showed sorted-subset sequencing to be incomplete despite large depth.

Naive CD8 isolation took CD45RO-negative cells positively selected for CCR7 and excluded terminally differentiated effector memory CD45RA+ cells. This chain connects TRBV28 to TRBJ2-3; the match to TRBD1 covers 8 bases. The specimen was naive CD8+ T cells sorted from blood. This TCR derives from a young man in good health. The DNA for the CDR3 is TGTGCCAGCAGTTCCGGACAGGGTACAGATACGCAGTATTTT. The encoded protein is CASSSGQGTDTQYF.